This TCR beta chain was recovered during a study of identical twins. This clonotype was recorded a few times. Its cognate antigen is unknown. TCRdb re-derived calls from the 5' RACE reads in MiXCR, one entry per CDR3 protein. The table shows about 900,000 distinct CDR3 sequences, with around an eighth occurring only once. The V gene end was trimmed by 6 bases and the J gene end by 5 bases; junction bases not matched to a gene: 4. Germline lookup yields CDR1 SQVTM and CDR2 ANQGSEA. The CDR3 has 13 amino acids. Findings of the study overall: Cord blood beta clonotypes present at high abundance carried fewer insertions; no such pattern appeared in memory repertoires. Out-of-frame beta sequences exhibited a weaker degree of excess twin sharing. Out-of-frame alpha sequences common to twins were enriched for low generation probability.

The same sample was also used in a study of yellow fever vaccine responses in identical twins.

The sequenced sample was PBMCs. This sequence joins TRBV29-1 and TRBJ2-1; 10 bases match TRBD2. This TCR was recovered from a woman between 18 and 29 years old in good health. CDR3 sequence reads: CSVLAGLNNEQFF. CDR3 DNA sequence: TGCAGCGTACTAGCGGGGCTTAACAATGAGCAGTTCTTC.